Listed here are 9 T cell receptor beta chains from one sample, sequenced in a study of early T cells in non-severe SARS-CoV-2 infection. TCRdb used MiXCR to reprocess the 5' RACE reads, holding one entry per CDR3 protein. The sample lists roughly 110,000 distinct CDR3 sequences; 11% were seen once. The sequenced material came from whole blood. The receptors shown here come from an adult who was a healthcare worker with PCR-confirmed SARS-CoV-2 infection or an uninfected control (not recorded which).

The V and J genes are TRBV24-1 and TRBJ1-2, with 8 bases matching TRBD1. This CDR3 is 15 amino acids long. J was trimmed by 8 bases and V by 5 bases; bases with no gene match: 12. Germline V CDR1 and CDR2: KGHDR, SFDVKD. CDR3: CATSAPRETGVGYTF. Written as DNA, the CDR3 is TGTGCCACCAGTGCCCCCCGCGAGACAGGGGTCGGCTACACCTTC.

This clonotype has a count of ten or more. CDR3: CASRTLWTYNEQFF. The CDR3 coding sequence is TGTGCCAGCAGGACTCTCTGGACCTACAATGAGCAGTTCTTC. V gene TRBV6-5 combines with J gene TRBJ2-1; D is unclear. Per germline, CDR1 MNHEY and CDR2 SVGAGI. V was clipped by 6 bases and J by 2 bases, with 11 bases between them. The CDR3 is made up of 14 amino acids.

This clonotype showed up just a few times. The chain carries TRBV7-2 and TRBJ2-7; 8 bases fit TRBD2. Losses at the gene ends were 2 bases for V and 6 bases for J; bases not matched to a gene: 12. In germline, CDR1 is SGHTA, CDR2 FQGNSA. This CDR3 region has 16 residues. DNA of the CDR3: TGTGCCAGCAGCTTAAATTATGGACTAGCTTTTGGCGAGCAGTACTTC. Its translation: CASSLNYGLAFGEQYF.

This clonotype occurred a few times. The chain combines TRBV5-8 with TRBJ2-7; D is perhaps TRBD2 (5 bases). The CDR3 consists of 16 residues. V gave up 2 bases and J gave up 0 bases, with 15 bases separating them. The germline gives CDR1 SGHTS, CDR2 YDEGEE. The CDR3 loop is CASSFFDGVNSYEQYF. In nucleotides, the CDR3 is TGTGCCAGCAGCTTTTTCGACGGGGTGAACTCCTACGAGCAGTACTTC.

The V call is TRBV25-1, the J call TRBJ2-5; D ambiguous. Germline CDR1 and CDR2: MGHDK and SYGVNS. The ends were cut back, 7 bases at V and 2 bases at J, with 14 bases in the middle. This CDR3 is built from 14 residues. The CDR3 region has the DNA TGTGCCAGCACATCCTGGGATCAACAAGAGACCCAGTACTTC. Its protein is CASTSWDQQETQYF.

This clonotype was seen repeatedly, ten times or more. This sequence joins TRBV2 and TRBJ1-3, with D possibly being TRBD1 (6 bases). Looked up from germline, CDR1 is SNHLY and CDR2 is FYNNEI. The CDR3 length is 13 residues. V lost 6 bases, J lost 4 bases, and 10 bases lay in between. The DNA for the CDR3 is TGTGCCAGCAGCGGTACAGGGGGAAACACCATATATTTT. The encoded protein is CASSGTGGNTIYF.

This clonotype came up a few times. V usage is TRBV28 and J usage is TRBJ1-4, with 8 positions matching TRBD1. Germline trimming cut 10 bases from V and 0 bases from J; bases unmatched to any gene: 4. The CDR3 has 14 amino acids. In germline, CDR1 is MDHEN, CDR2 SYDVKM. The CDR3 region has the DNA TGTGCCATTGGACAGGGTACAACTAATGAAAAACTGTTTTTT. Protein product: CAIGQGTTNEKLFF.

This clonotype was observed many times. The chain uses TRBV27 and TRBJ2-1; 9 positions agree with TRBD2. CDR3 length: 13 residues. Germline lookup yields CDR1 MNHEY and CDR2 SMNVEV (reference sequence). After removal of 10 bases from V and 8 bases from J, the junction contained 9 bases not matched to a gene. CDR3 nucleotides: TGTGCCACCGCGGCTAGCGGGAAAGATGAGCAGTTCTTC. Residues: CATAASGKDEQFF.

This clonotype was counted at least ten times. The chain links TRBV10-3 to TRBJ1-1; D perhaps matches TRBD1 (5 bases). The V gene's germline CDR1 is ENHRY and CDR2 SYGVKD. The V end lost 2 bases, the J end lost 2 bases, and 12 bases lay between the germline ends. This CDR3 comprises 15 residues. CDR3 sequence: CAISEPGQGNTEAFF. The CDR3 DNA reads TGTGCCATCAGTGAGCCCGGGCAGGGAAACACTGAAGCTTTCTTT.